These T cell receptor beta chains were read from a single sample in a study of cytomegalovirus exposure and HLA in healthy donors. Assay: immunoSEQ multiplex PCR; the TCRdb copy retains only in-frame clones and omits some. The table records around 63,000 clones, 60% to 80% of them present only once. Source material: PBMCs. All receptors derive from a man in his sixties in good health and CMV-seropositive. CDR3s include the opening cysteine and the closing phenylalanine or tryptophan. D genes are given only for firm matches. Expanded clones get a size class; other rows say once, few or many, or leave the size out.

TGTGCCAGTAGTCGGGACAGGAACACTGAAGCTTTCTTT | CASSRDRNTEAFF | TRBV19 | - | TRBD1 | TRBJ1-1
TGTGCCAGCAGTCACAGGGATTCAGGGTACGAGCAGTACTTC | CASSHRDSGYEQYF | TRBV7-9 | - | - | TRBJ2-7
TGCAGCGTTGACAGGGAAAACACCGGGGAGCTGTTTTTT | CSVDRENTGELFF | TRBV29-1 | - | - | TRBJ2-2
TGTGCCAGCAGTCTAGCCAACGAGCAGTACTTC | CASSLANEQYF | TRBV6-1 | few | - | TRBJ2-7
TGCGCCAGCAGCTTACAGGGGGCTGAGTCGGGCACTGAAGCTTTCTTT | CASSLQGAESGTEAFF | TRBV5-1 | once | TRBD1 | TRBJ1-1
TGCGCCAGCAGTTTTCCCGGGGGTACGCAGTATTTT | CASSFPGGTQYF | TRBV5-1 | - | - | TRBJ2-3
TGTGCCACCCAAATCTACGGGGAGCTGTTTTTT | CATQIYGELFF | TRBV6-5 | - | - | TRBJ2-2
TGTGCCAGCAGCTTAGGGACAGGGAAAGAGACCCAGTACTTC | CASSLGTGKETQYF | TRBV7-9 | - | TRBD1 | TRBJ2-5
TGTGCCAGTAGTCCTCTCGGGGGCGGGGAGCTGTTTTTT | CASSPLGGGELFF | TRBV19 | - | - | TRBJ2-2
TGTGCCAGCAGAGGGGGTTGGGGGCAAGAGACCCAGTACTTC | CASRGGWGQETQYF | TRBV7-9 | - | - | TRBJ2-5